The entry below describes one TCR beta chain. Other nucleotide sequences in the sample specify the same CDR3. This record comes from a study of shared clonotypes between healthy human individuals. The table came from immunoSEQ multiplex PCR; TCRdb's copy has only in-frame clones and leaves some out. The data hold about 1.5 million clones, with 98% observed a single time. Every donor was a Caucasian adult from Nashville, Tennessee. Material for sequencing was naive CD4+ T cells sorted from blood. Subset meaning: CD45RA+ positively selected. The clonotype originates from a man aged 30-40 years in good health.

The CDR3 spells CASSLLGQPQHF. In DNA form, the CDR3 reads TGTGCCAGCAGTTTATTGGGGCAGCCCCAGCATTTT. V usage is TRBV27 and J usage is TRBJ1-5, with D hard to call. The CDR3 covers 12 residues. The germline V and J ends were trimmed by 1 base and 7 bases, with 5 bases remaining between them. Germline CDR1 reads MNHEY; CDR2 reads SMNVEV (reference sequence).